One and the same sample provided the 32 T cell receptor beta chains below, sequenced in a study of beta chain features in type 1 diabetes. The whole isolated RNA underwent reverse transcription, so sequencing captured expressed TCRB transcripts. Only in-frame clones appear in the TCRdb table, and some are missing; sequencing was by immunoSEQ multiplex PCR. Here the sample spans 300,000 to 400,000 clones, around 10% being singletons. The sequencing sample was made of naive CD4+ T cells from blood. These receptors were obtained from a woman under 40 in good health.

In its sample, this clone was seen a few times. V is TRBV6-5 and J is TRBJ2-1, with D tentatively TRBD1 (7 bases). This CDR3 comprises 14 residues. Per the germline V gene, CDR1 is MNHEY and CDR2 is SVGAGI. V gave up 4 bases and J gave up 8 bases, with 15 bases separating them. CDR3 sequence (DNA): TGTGCCAGCAGTTTTTCAGGGGGAGGCGATGAGCAGTTCTTC. This encodes CASSFSGGGDEQFF.

This clone was seen only a few times. The chain couples TRBV10-2 to TRBJ2-1; 7 nucleotides agree with TRBD2. Trimming removed 2 bases from V and 4 bases from J; junction bases left unmatched: 2. CDR1 and CDR2 from the germline V gene are WSHSY and SAAADI. The CDR3 length is 14 residues. In nucleotides, the CDR3 is TGCGCCAGCAGTGAGAGAGCGGGGTACAATGAGCAGTTCTTC. Residues: CASSERAGYNEQFF.

CDR3 loop: CASSTSTGTPSANEQFF. The CDR3 nucleotides are TGCGCCAGCAGCACTTCTACCGGGACACCGAGTGCCAATGAGCAGTTCTTC. The chain is built from TRBV5-1 and TRBJ2-1; the D gene is possibly TRBD1 (6 bases). The V end lost 4 bases, the J end lost 6 bases, and 23 bases lay between the germline ends. The CDR3 consists of 17 residues. Germline CDR1 SGHRS, CDR2 YFSETQ.

This CDR3 is CATGGSSRDRFTGNEQFF. The CDR3 nucleotides read TGTGCCACCGGGGGGAGTAGCAGGGATCGTTTTACCGGCAATGAGCAGTTCTTC. The gene calls are TRBV19 and TRBJ2-1; 7 positions agree with TRBD2. The germline V gene encodes CDR1 LNHDA and CDR2 SQIVND (reference sequence). J lost 6 bases, V lost 10 bases, and 24 bases had no gene match. CDR3 size: 18 residues.

The chain recombines TRBV4-3 with TRBJ2-3; 9 bases agree with TRBD2. The length of the CDR3 is 16 residues. CDR1 and CDR2 from the germline V gene are LGHNA and YSLEER. V shed 4 bases, J shed 2 bases, and the junction held 7 bases outside the gene matches. The CDR3 nucleotides read TGCGCCAGCAGCCTCCTAGCGGGAAGGAACACAGATACGCAGTATTTT. Residues: CASSLLAGRNTDTQYF.

This clone was seen a few times. This chain connects TRBV5-1 to TRBJ2-3, with 9 bases aligning to TRBD1. The V segment lost 4 bases and the J segment 4 bases; nucleotides outside the gene matches: 7. This CDR3 contains 15 residues. Germline V gene sequence: CDR1 SGHRS, CDR2 YFSETQ. As DNA, the CDR3 is TGCGCCAGCAGCATAGGACAGGGGCGGGCAGATACGCAGTATTTT. Amino acids: CASSIGQGRADTQYF.

V and J are TRBV4-2 and TRBJ2-1; TRBD2 aligns across 9 bases. Germline V CDR1 and CDR2: LGHNA, YNFKEQ. This CDR3 region has 18 residues. The V and J ends lost 0 bases and 9 bases, in that order; junction bases with no gene match: 15. Here the CDR3 DNA reads TGTGCCAGCAGCCAAGATGCCCACCGGACTAGCGCGGGAGGTGAGCAGTTCTTC. Its translation: CASSQDAHRTSAGGEQFF.

This clone was counted between two and nine times. The chain has TRBV29-1 and TRBJ2-1, with 7 bases fitting TRBD2. Losses at the gene ends were 4 bases for V and 9 bases for J; bases not matched to a gene: 0. This CDR3 comprises 10 residues. Germline CDR1 SQVTM, CDR2 ANQGSEA. CDR3 DNA sequence: TGCAGCGTTGCGGGAGGTGAGCAGTTCTTC. It yields the protein CSVAGGEQFF.

For this clone: The sample carries other DNA sequences with the same CDR3. The chain joins TRBV6-5 to TRBJ2-3, with D perhaps TRBD2 (6 bases). V lost 0 bases, J lost 0 bases, and 7 bases lay in between. Germline V CDR1 and CDR2: MNHEY, SVGAGI. CDR3 length: 15 amino acids. The CDR3 DNA reads as TGTGCCAGCAGTTACTCGCGGGGAAGCACAGATACGCAGTATTTT. Residues: CASSYSRGSTDTQYF.

V usage is TRBV5-4 and J usage is TRBJ2-5; no firm D call. Trimming took off 4 bases at V and 5 bases at J, with 9 bases between the two ends. The CDR3 extends over 12 amino acids. CDR1 is SGHNT and CDR2 is YYREEE in the germline V gene (reference sequence). CDR3 nucleotide sequence: TGTGCCAGCAGCAGCGTTACTGAGACCCAGTACTTC. Residues: CASSSVTETQYF.

This clone has only a few counts. J is TRBJ2-5 and V is TRBV18; possibly TRBD2 for D (6 bases). The CDR3 has 14 residues. Between the trimmed V and J ends, which lost 1 base and 5 bases, there was a span of 11 bases. Germline V lookup: CDR1 KGHSH, CDR2 LQKENI. The CDR3 region is CASSPLGGTETQYF. In DNA, the CDR3 is TGTGCCAGCTCACCACTGGGGGGAACGGAGACCCAGTACTTC.

There are a few counts of this clone. This chain connects TRBV19 to TRBJ2-1; 9 nucleotides align to TRBD2. Germline values: CDR1 LNHDA, CDR2 SQIVND (reference sequence). CDR3 length equals 15 residues. The junction had 9 bases not matched to a gene; V was cut back by 3 bases and J by 9 bases. In DNA, the CDR3 is TGTGCCAGTAGTATCCACGCCACTAGCGGGCCTGAGCAGTTCTTC. Translated: CASSIHATSGPEQFF.

This clone appeared a few times. This sequence joins TRBV11-2 and TRBJ1-4; 7 positions match TRBD1. CDR1 is SGHAT, CDR2 FQNNGV, per germline. Trimming removed 5 bases from V and 5 bases from J; junction bases left unmatched: 5. CDR3 size: 14 residues. The CDR3 bases are TGTGCCAGCAGCCCGGGACAGCAAAATGAAAAACTGTTTTTT. Its translation: CASSPGQQNEKLFF. The full variable domain, completed using reference TRBV11-2 and TRBJ1-4, is EAGVAQSPRYKIIEKRQSVAFWCNPISGHATLYWYQQILGQGPKLLIQFQNNGVVDDSQLPKDRFSAERLKGVDSTLKIQPAKLEDSAVYLCASSPGQQNEKLFFGSGTQLSVL.

This clone was picked up a small number of times. The chain has TRBV4-3 and TRBJ1-1, with D unresolved. The ends were cut back, 0 bases at V and 1 base at J, with 6 bases in the middle. This CDR3 contains 14 residues. Germline-derived CDR1 and CDR2 are LGHNA and YSLEER. The CDR3 loop reads CASSQDPKNTEAFF. The DNA for the CDR3 is TGCGCCAGCAGCCAAGACCCCAAGAACACTGAAGCTTTCTTT.

This clone showed up just a few times. The gene calls are TRBV5-6 and TRBJ1-4, with a possible D match to TRBD1 (5 bases). V was shortened by 2 bases and J by 3 bases, with 8 bases between the two germline ends. This CDR3 contains 14 residues. CDR1 SGHDT and CDR2 YYEEEE come from the germline V gene. The CDR3 loop is CASSLDSPNEKLFF. The DNA of the CDR3 is TGTGCCAGCAGCTTAGACAGTCCTAATGAAAAACTGTTTTTT.

The V gene is TRBV4-1, the J gene TRBJ2-1; TRBD2 aligns across 13 bases. CDR1 and CDR2 (germline): MGHRA, YSYEKL. V shed 4 bases and J 8 bases; nucleotides not matched to a gene: 14. CDR3 length: 18 amino acids. The CDR3 protein is CASSPLGRGLAGSDEQFF. The CDR3 nucleotides are TGCGCCAGCAGCCCCCTCGGGCGGGGACTAGCGGGGAGTGATGAGCAGTTCTTC.

This chain uses TRBV18 with TRBJ2-7; a possible D gene is TRBD1 (6 bases). This CDR3 contains 13 residues. Germline V lookup: CDR1 KGHSH, CDR2 LQKENI. V gave up 4 bases and J gave up 3 bases, with 10 bases separating them. The CDR3: CASSRTDDYEQYF. The CDR3 coding sequence is TGTGCCAGCTCACGGACAGACGACTACGAGCAGTACTTC. Full variable domain (remainder filled in from reference TRBV18 and TRBJ2-7): NAGVMQNPRHLVRRRGQEARLRCSPMKGHSHVYWYRQLPEEGLKFMVYLQKENIIDESGMPKERFSAEFPKEGPSILRIQQVVRGDSAAYFCASSRTDDYEQYFGPGTRLTVT.

The V and J genes are TRBV9 and TRBJ1-2, with TRBD1 as a possible D gene (6 bases). The V end lost 0 bases, the J end lost 7 bases, and 13 bases lay between the germline ends. This CDR3 is 14 amino acids long. From germline, CDR1 is SGDLS and CDR2 YYNGEE. CDR3 nucleotide sequence: TGTGCCAGCAGCGTAGCGGCAGGGGACGGTGGCTACACCTTC. As protein: CASSVAAGDGGYTF.

This clone appeared a few times. The chain employs TRBV28 and TRBJ2-3, with unresolved D. The CDR3 runs 12 residues. V was clipped by 3 bases and J by 3 bases, with 4 bases between them. Germline V gene data show CDR1 as MDHEN and CDR2 as SYDVKM. For the CDR3, the DNA is TGTGCCAGCAGTTTGCGGACAGATACGCAGTATTTT. It yields the protein CASSLRTDTQYF.

The chain links TRBV7-8 to TRBJ2-7, with a tentative D call TRBD2 (5 bases). V shed 5 bases and J shed 1 base, with 12 bases lying between them. The germline V gene encodes CDR1 SGHVS and CDR2 FQNEAQ. The CDR3 runs 14 residues. In DNA form, the CDR3 reads TGTGCCAGCAGCGTCCCGTGGAGGTCCTACGAGCAGTACTTC. Amino acids: CASSVPWRSYEQYF. The full variable domain, its missing parts supplied by reference TRBV7-8 and TRBJ2-7, is GAGVSQSPRYKVAKRGQDVALRCDPISGHVSLFWYQQALGQGPEFLTYFQNEAQLDKSGLPSDRFFAERPEGSVSTLKIQRTQQEDSAVYLCASSVPWRSYEQYFGPGTRLTVT.

Written as DNA, the CDR3 is TGTGCCAGCTCACGTACGGTTCCTCCCTACGAGCAGTACTTC. Translation gives CASSRTVPPYEQYF. V and J are TRBV18 and TRBJ2-7; D gene uncertain. The CDR3 is made up of 14 amino acids. The ends were cut back, 4 bases at V and 2 bases at J, with 12 bases in the middle. The germline CDR1 and CDR2 sequences are KGHSH and LQKENI.

This chain uses TRBV19 with TRBJ1-2; possibly TRBD1 for D (5 bases). From germline, CDR1 is LNHDA and CDR2 SQIVND (reference sequence). Trimming shortened V by 0 bases and J by 3 bases, and 17 bases separated the two germline ends. This CDR3 region has 17 residues. The CDR3 spells CASSIDLDSPIYYGYTF. In nucleotides, the CDR3 is TGTGCCAGTAGTATAGACCTAGACAGTCCCATCTACTATGGCTACACCTTC.

The chain recombines TRBV6-1 with TRBJ1-5; TRBD1 aligns across 9 bases. Germline lookup yields CDR1 MNHNS and CDR2 SASEGT. J gave up 4 bases and V 6 bases, and 4 bases lay outside the gene matches. The CDR3 loop spans 14 amino acids. This CDR3 reads CASSPGTGNQPQHF. The CDR3 nucleotides are TGTGCCAGCAGCCCCGGGACAGGGAATCAGCCCCAGCATTTT.

This clone has just a few counts. The same CDR3 can be traced to other DNA sequences in this sample. The chain recombines TRBV6-5 with TRBJ2-1, with 11 bases matching TRBD1. Germline V gene sequence: CDR1 MNHEY, CDR2 SVGAGI. The CDR3 is 15 residues long. The V gene end was trimmed by 5 bases and the J gene end by 2 bases; junction bases not matched to a gene: 2. CDR3 DNA sequence: TGTGCCAGCAGTCCGGACAGGGGGCCCTACAATGAGCAGTTCTTC. Amino acid sequence: CASSPDRGPYNEQFF.

V and J are TRBV6-5 and TRBJ2-5, with 8 bases aligning to TRBD1. CDR3 size: 15 residues. Germline V gene lookup returns CDR1 MNHEY and CDR2 SVGAGI. The junction had 5 bases not matched to a gene; V was cut back by 1 base and J by 4 bases. DNA for the CDR3: TGTGCCAGCAGTTACTACGGGACAGGCGGAGAGACCCAGTACTTC. Amino acids: CASSYYGTGGETQYF.

The chain is built from TRBV2 and TRBJ2-5; tentative D call: TRBD2 (6 bases). The germline V and J ends were trimmed by 3 bases and 4 bases, with 9 bases remaining between them. The CDR3 consists of 13 residues. Germline V gene lookup returns CDR1 SNHLY and CDR2 FYNNEI. The CDR3 loop reads CASSETGVETQYF. The CDR3 DNA is TGTGCCAGCAGTGAGACGGGAGTAGAGACCCAGTACTTC.

This chain links TRBV10-3 with TRBJ2-5, with 11 bases identical to TRBD2. The CDR3 spans 14 residues. V gave up 3 bases and J gave up 4 bases; unmatched junction bases: 1. In germline, CDR1 is ENHRY, CDR2 SYGVKD. DNA of the CDR3: TGTGCCATCAGTGAAGGACTAGCGGGAGAGACCCAGTACTTC. Its protein is CAISEGLAGETQYF.

The chain links TRBV2 to TRBJ2-1; D possibly corresponds to TRBD1 (6 bases). Germline-derived CDR1 and CDR2 are SNHLY and FYNNEI. V lost 1 base and J 12 bases, leaving 16 bases between the germline ends. CDR3 length: 14 amino acids. The CDR3 DNA reads TGTGCCAGCAGTGAAGGGACAGCAACCATTGGGCAGTTCTTC. Translated, it gives CASSEGTATIGQFF.

This clone was observed a handful of times. Within the sample, other DNA sequences also encode this same CDR3. The chain has TRBV7-2 and TRBJ2-5; 7 nucleotides agree with TRBD1. CDR3 length: 13 residues. Germline V gene lookup returns CDR1 SGHTA and CDR2 FQGNSA. V shed 2 bases and J 4 bases; nucleotides not matched to a gene: 1. CDR3 region: CASSLNRGETQYF. Here the CDR3 DNA reads TGTGCCAGCAGCTTAAACAGGGGAGAGACCCAGTACTTC.

A few counts support this clone. The CDR3 DNA is TGTGCCAGCTGTGCGGGGGCGAAGTACGAGCAGTACTTC. Amino acids: CASCAGAKYEQYF. This chain uses TRBV28 with TRBJ2-7; possible D gene TRBD2, 7 bases. Trimming pared 8 bases from V and 4 bases from J, leaving 15 bases between. This CDR3 region has 13 residues. CDR1 and CDR2 from the germline V gene are MDHEN and SYDVKM.

This clone was observed a handful of times. The chain recombines TRBV7-8 with TRBJ2-5; 8 nucleotides line up with TRBD2. CDR1 is SGHVS, CDR2 FQNEAQ, per germline. After removal of 4 bases from V and 3 bases from J, the junction contained 10 bases not matched to a gene. The CDR3 covers 16 residues. CDR3: CASSSSLGRGEETQYF. Written as DNA, the CDR3 is TGTGCCAGCAGCTCGTCCCTTGGGCGGGGGGAAGAGACCCAGTACTTC.

This clone has just a few counts. The J gene is TRBJ2-5, the V gene TRBV28; the D is unclear. Per the germline V gene, CDR1 is MDHEN and CDR2 is SYDVKM. The CDR3 is 13 amino acids. V lost 6 bases, J lost 1 base, and 9 bases lay in between. The CDR3 protein is CASRNTFQETQYF. CDR3 coding DNA: TGTGCCAGCAGGAACACATTCCAAGAGACCCAGTACTTC.